The clone carrying this T cell receptor (beta chain) appeared many times. As yet, its antigen is unknown. The source of the sample is a study of human T cells and chemical hapten exposure. Time point described: patch test 3, about 24 weeks after DPC sensitization. The treatment denotes: therapeutic diphenylcyclopropenone sensitization with weekly scalp DPC. Total RNA was isolated from unfractionated whole blood. Germline V lookup: CDR1 SGHVS, CDR2 FQNEAQ. The CDR3 runs 14 residues. V gave up 5 bases and J gave up 3 bases, with 11 bases separating them. Study findings and constraints: PT1 expanded TCR counts and patch test score were linked, and their correlation was positive. The number of TCRs over 1 in 1000 frequency stayed unchanged after DPC.

Original data processing: Samples ranged from roughly 23,224 to 690,600 TCRs, with a median of roughly 93,000. One entry per CDR3 protein results from TCRdb running MiXCR on the RACE reads. It is TCRdb's table, rather than the study itself, that gives the V and J calls and clone size. The sample holds approximately 80,000 distinct CDR3 sequences, 10% to 13% seen once. The sample consisted of whole blood, taken in connection with sensitization to the hapten diphenylcyclopropenone (DPC). The clonotype comes from a woman aged 50 to 60 with alopecia areata. Some clones in this sample may be carry-over from other donors' samples. The V and J genes are TRBV7-8 and TRBJ1-5; tentative D call: TRBD1 (5 bases). CDR3 sequence reads: CASSPRGYNQPQHF. Written as DNA, the CDR3 is TGTGCCAGCAGCCCCCGGGGCTACAATCAGCCCCAGCATTTT.